This T cell receptor beta chain was sequenced for a study of cytomegalovirus exposure and HLA in healthy donors. PCR primers comprised 60 Vbeta and 13 Jbeta primers. Study processing details: Later, roughly 80 million unique TCR beta chains were counted in an analysis, and some 11 million of them were shared. Generated by immunoSEQ multiplex PCR, the TCRdb table keeps only in-frame clones and is missing some. D and trimming come from the DNA, and the V and J calls and clone size come from that table. Counted here are around 150,000 clones, about 78% occurring once; the ten biggest clones make up approximately 4.2%. This clone was observed a single time. Its target is unknown. Study results and caveats: An analysis that came later showed most CMV-associated TCR beta chains appearing HLA-restricted. In a later analysis, a genetic analysis reported fewer productive-TCR N-insertions in an Asian-associated ancestry cluster than the cohort average. Later analysis showed TCR association rates varying by HLA locus, highest for DRB1 and lowest for HLA-C.

The origin of this receptor is a man in his fifties or sixties in good health and CMV-seropositive. Sequenced input: PBMCs.

CDR3 in amino acids: CASTPGTGGWSNQPQHF. The CDR3 DNA reads as TGTGCCAGCACCCCCGGGACAGGGGGCTGGAGCAATCAGCCCCAGCATTTT. The V gene is TRBV19, the J gene TRBJ1-5; 12 nucleotides match TRBD1. The CDR3 runs 17 residues. The germline V gene encodes CDR1 LNHDA and CDR2 SQIVND (reference sequence). The J segment lost 1 base and the V segment lost 9 bases, leaving 10 bases of the junction unmatched. Full variable domain (outside the CDR3, taken from reference TRBV19 and TRBJ1-5): DGGITQSPKYLFRKEGQNVTLSCEQNLNHDAMYWYRQDPGQGLRLIYYSQIVNDFQKGDIAEGYSVSREKKESFPLTVTSAQKNPTAFYLCASTPGTGGWSNQPQHFGDGTRLSIL.